This record covers a single TCR beta chain. Trimming removed 6 bases from V and 0 bases from J, with 13 bases in between. CDR1 and CDR2 (germline): MNHEY, SVGAGI. The CDR3 consists of 15 residues. How the authors handled the data: Reference gene primer amplification in the assay estimated nucleated cell counts. The data were produced by immunoSEQ multiplex PCR, yet TCRdb's version contains in-frame clones alone and is incomplete. That table gives V, J and clone size, and the DNA gave D and trimming. The table includes over 100,000 clones, roughly 85% detected once. These data belong to a study of blood T cell repertoires in COVID-19. Study at large: Acute and convalescent COVID-19 samples came from the United States, Italy and Spain. Sources were T cells, B-cell-depleted T cells, or PBMCs; the material itself was cDNA or gDNA.

This sequence joins TRBV6-5 and TRBJ2-3; weak D call: TRBD1 (6 bases). Sequenced: peripheral blood. The receptor comes from a woman aged 55-70 years with acute or convalescent COVID-19. The CDR3 coding sequence is TGTGCCAGCAGGAGACAGGCGATTAGCACAGATACGCAGTATTTT. Translated: CASRRQAISTDTQYF.